The source of this T cell receptor beta chain is a study of technical replicates of blood from several donors. CDR1 is SGHDN and CDR2 is FVKESK in the germline V gene. Trimming cost V 0 bases and J 4 bases, with 4 bases left between them. The CDR3 covers 13 residues. Generated by immunoSEQ multiplex PCR, the TCRdb table keeps only in-frame clones and is missing some. The sample has around 83,000 clones; over 90% are singletons. This TCR was sampled from a human donor in good health. Sequenced sample: T cells isolated from PBMCs. J is TRBJ1-5 and V is TRBV14; D uncertain. CDR3 sequence: CASSQDGNQPQHF. As DNA, the CDR3 is TGTGCCAGCAGCCAAGACGGGAATCAGCCCCAGCATTTT.